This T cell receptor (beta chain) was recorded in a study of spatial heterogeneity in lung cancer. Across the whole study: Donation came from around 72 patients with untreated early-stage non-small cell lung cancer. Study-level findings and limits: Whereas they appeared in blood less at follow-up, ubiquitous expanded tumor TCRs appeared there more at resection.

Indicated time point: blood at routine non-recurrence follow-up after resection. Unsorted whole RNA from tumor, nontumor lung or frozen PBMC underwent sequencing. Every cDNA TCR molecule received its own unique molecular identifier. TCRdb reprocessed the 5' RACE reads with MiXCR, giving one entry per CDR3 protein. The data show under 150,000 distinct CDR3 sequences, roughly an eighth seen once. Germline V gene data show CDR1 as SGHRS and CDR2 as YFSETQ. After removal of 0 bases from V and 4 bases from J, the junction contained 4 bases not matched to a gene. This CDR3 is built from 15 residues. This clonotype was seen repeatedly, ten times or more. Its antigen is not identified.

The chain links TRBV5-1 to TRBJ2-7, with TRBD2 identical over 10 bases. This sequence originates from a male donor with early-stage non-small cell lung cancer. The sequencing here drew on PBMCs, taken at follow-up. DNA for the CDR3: TGCGCCAGCAGCTTGGAAGCGGGGGGGCCTTACGAGCAGTACTTC. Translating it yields CASSLEAGGPYEQYF.